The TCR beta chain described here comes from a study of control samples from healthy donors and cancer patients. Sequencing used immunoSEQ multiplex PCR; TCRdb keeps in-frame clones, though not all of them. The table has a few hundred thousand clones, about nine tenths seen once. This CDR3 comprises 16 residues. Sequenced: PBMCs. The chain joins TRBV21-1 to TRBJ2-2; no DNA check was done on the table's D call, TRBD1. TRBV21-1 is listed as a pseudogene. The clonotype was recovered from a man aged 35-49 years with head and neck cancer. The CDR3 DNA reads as TGTGCCAGCATCCAAAGGACAGGGGGGAGGGCCGGGGAGCTGTTTTTT. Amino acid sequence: CASIQRTGGRAGELFF.